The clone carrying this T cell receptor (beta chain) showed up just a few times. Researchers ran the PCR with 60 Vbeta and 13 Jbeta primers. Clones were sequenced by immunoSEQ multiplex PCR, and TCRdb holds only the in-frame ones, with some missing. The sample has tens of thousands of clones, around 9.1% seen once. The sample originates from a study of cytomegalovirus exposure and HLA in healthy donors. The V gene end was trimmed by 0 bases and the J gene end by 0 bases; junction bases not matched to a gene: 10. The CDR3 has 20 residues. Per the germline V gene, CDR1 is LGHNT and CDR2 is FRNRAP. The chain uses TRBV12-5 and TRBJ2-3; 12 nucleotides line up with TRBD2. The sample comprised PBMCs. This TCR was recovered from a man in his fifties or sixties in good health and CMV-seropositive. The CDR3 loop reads CASGLVSGTSGSPSTDTQYF. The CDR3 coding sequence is TGTGCTAGTGGTTTGGTATCCGGGACTAGCGGGTCTCCTAGCACAGATACGCAGTATTTT.